The 13 T cell receptor beta chains below were found in one sample sequenced in a study of blood T cell repertoires in COVID-19. Only in-frame clones appear in the TCRdb table, and some are missing; sequencing was by immunoSEQ multiplex PCR. The table records 200,000 to 250,000 clones, 82% of them present only once. Sequencing was done on a sample of peripheral blood. These receptors were taken from a woman of 80 years or more with COVID-19, enrolled during active disease.

V gene TRBV4-2 combines with J gene TRBJ1-2, with D uncertain. Trimming took off 4 bases at V and 7 bases at J, with 13 bases between the two ends. Germline values: CDR1 LGHNA, CDR2 YNFKEQ. This CDR3 region has 13 residues. CDR3 amino acids: CASSPTALGGYTF. In DNA, the CDR3 is TGTGCCAGCAGCCCGACTGCTCTAGGTGGCTACACCTTC.

J is TRBJ2-3 and V is TRBV7-9; D is perhaps TRBD1 (6 bases). Between the trimmed V and J ends, which lost 3 bases and 6 bases, there was a span of 13 bases. CDR1 and CDR2 from the germline V gene are SEHNR and FQNEAQ (reference sequence). This CDR3 is 14 amino acids long. The CDR3 region is CASSLDSEQDTQYF. For the CDR3, the DNA is TGTGCCAGCAGCTTGGACAGTGAGCAGGATACGCAGTATTTT.

The V call is TRBV6-5, the J call TRBJ1-2; possibly TRBD1 for D (6 bases). This CDR3 region has 14 residues. Trimming pared 2 bases from V and 8 bases from J, leaving 15 bases between. CDR1 MNHEY and CDR2 SVGAGI come from the germline V gene. Here the CDR3 DNA reads TGTGCCAGCAGTTACCTGGGGGGGCTAGGCGGCTACACCTTC. Translation gives CASSYLGGLGGYTF.

CDR3 bases: TGTGCCAGCGGTGCTCAGGGGCGGCGTACCCAGTACTTC. Translated, it gives CASGAQGRRTQYF. The chain uses TRBV25-1 and TRBJ2-5, with a weak D call TRBD1 (6 bases). V dropped 8 bases and J dropped 8 bases, with 18 bases sitting between them. Germline loops: CDR1 MGHDK, CDR2 SYGVNS. CDR3 length: 13 amino acids.

This clone was observed once. This chain joins TRBV10-2 and TRBJ2-1, with D perhaps TRBD2 (5 bases). V was clipped by 2 bases and J by 0 bases, with 14 bases between them. Germline loops: CDR1 WSHSY, CDR2 SAAADI. The CDR3 runs to 17 residues. The CDR3 bases are TGCGCCAGCAGTGAGATCGGGGTCCTAAGCTCCTACAATGAGCAGTTCTTC. Translating gives CASSEIGVLSSYNEQFF.

This sequence joins TRBV6-5 and TRBJ2-2; a possible D gene is TRBD1 (5 bases). CDR3 length equals 12 residues. Germline CDR1 and CDR2: MNHEY and SVGAGI. Trimming left V 6 bases short and J 7 bases short, with 9 bases between. The CDR3 region is CASSRAVGELFF. Here the CDR3 DNA reads TGTGCCAGCAGCAGGGCGGTCGGGGAGCTGTTTTTT.

This chain uses TRBV5-1 with TRBJ1-1, with 7 nucleotides matching TRBD1. The CDR3 has 16 amino acids. V lost 3 bases and J lost 0; bases outside the gene matches: 8. Germline V gives CDR1 SGHRS, CDR2 YFSETQ. The CDR3 spells CASSSETGPLNTEAFF. CDR3 DNA sequence: TGCGCCAGCAGCTCGGAGACAGGGCCCTTGAACACTGAAGCTTTCTTT.

This clone was picked up one time. This rearrangement joins TRBV18 to TRBJ1-4; 8 bases agree with TRBD1. CDR3 length equals 15 residues. J gave up 6 bases and V 3 bases, and 6 bases lay outside the gene matches. Germline CDR1 KGHSH, CDR2 LQKENI. The CDR3 DNA reads as TGTGCCAGCTCACCCCGGACAGGGTCGGATGAAAAACTGTTTTTT. Amino acid sequence: CASSPRTGSDEKLFF. The variable domain in full, with the rest retrieved from reference TRBV18 and TRBJ1-4, is NAGVMQNPRHLVRRRGQEARLRCSPMKGHSHVYWYRQLPEEGLKFMVYLQKENIIDESGMPKERFSAEFPKEGPSILRIQQVVRGDSAAYFCASSPRTGSDEKLFFGSGTQLSVL.

The rearrangement uses TRBV19 and TRBJ1-5; tentatively, D is TRBD1 (5 bases). V was shortened by 8 bases and J by 0 bases, with 8 bases between the two germline ends. In germline, CDR1 is LNHDA, CDR2 SQIVND (reference sequence). The CDR3 has 13 amino acids. Written as DNA, the CDR3 is TGTGCCAGTCGGGGGTATAGCAATCAGCCCCAGCATTTT. Translation: CASRGYSNQPQHF.

This rearrangement joins TRBV4-1 to TRBJ1-2, with a possible D match to TRBD1 (6 bases). The germline V and J ends were trimmed by 1 base and 0 bases, with 12 bases remaining between them. Germline assignment: CDR1 MGHRA and CDR2 YSYEKL. The CDR3 contains 16 residues. The CDR3 here is CASSQAPGQPNYGYTF. The CDR3 region has the DNA TGCGCCAGCAGCCAAGCCCCTGGACAGCCTAACTATGGCTACACCTTC.

The gene calls are TRBV12-3 or TRBV12-4 and TRBJ2-5, with TRBD1 matching 7 bases. The CDR3 runs to 13 residues. The V segment lost 5 bases and the J segment 5 bases; nucleotides outside the gene matches: 5. This CDR3 reads CASSRDRRETQYF. The CDR3, as DNA: TGTGCCAGCAGTCGGGACAGACGGGAGACCCAGTACTTC.

The rearrangement joins TRBV4-1 to TRBJ1-2, with 9 bases that match TRBD1. Germline CDR1 and CDR2: MGHRA and YSYEKL. The CDR3 is 15 amino acids. V lost 3 bases to trimming and J lost 5 bases; unmatched junction nucleotides: 7. The CDR3 sequence is CASSQSRTGEYGYTF. The DNA for the CDR3 is TGCGCCAGCAGCCAGTCACGGACAGGGGAATATGGCTACACCTTC.

This clone has just one count. V is TRBV19 and J is TRBJ2-4, with D perhaps TRBD1 (6 bases). Trimming cost V 5 bases and J 5 bases, with 19 bases left between them. Germline loops: CDR1 LNHDA, CDR2 SQIVND (reference sequence). This CDR3 spans 16 amino acids. This CDR3 reads CASSRVQGGPENIQYF. The CDR3 nucleotides read TGTGCCAGTAGTCGGGTACAGGGTGGGCCGGAAAACATTCAGTACTTC.